The next 20 T cell receptor beta chains were all read from a single sample in a study of identical twins. TCRdb reanalysed the 5' RACE reads using MiXCR and keeps one entry per CDR3 protein. The table includes hundreds of thousands of distinct CDR3 sequences, roughly 8.6% detected once. This same sample was also taken into another study, of yellow fever vaccine responses in identical twins.

The sample consisted of memory (CD45RO+) T cells sorted from blood. These receptor sequences come from a woman in her late teens or twenties in good health.

This clonotype came up many times. The chain joins TRBV5-1 to TRBJ2-3, with D possibly matching TRBD2 (5 bases). V lost 6 bases to trimming and J lost 4 bases, with 12 bases between them. CDR3 length: 13 residues. Germline CDR1 SGHRS, CDR2 YFSETQ. The CDR3 here is CASNRAAADTQYF. In DNA form, the CDR3 reads TGCGCCAGCAACCGAGCGGCTGCAGATACGCAGTATTTT.

This clonotype has ten or more counts. The rearrangement uses TRBV20-1 and TRBJ1-2, with D hard to call. With 0 bases removed from V and 3 bases from J, the gap between germline ends came to 14 bases. Looked up from germline, CDR1 is DFQATT and CDR2 is SNEGSKA (reference sequence). The CDR3 runs 15 residues. This CDR3 is CSARDGFKSDYGYTF. DNA of the CDR3: TGCAGTGCTAGAGATGGTTTCAAATCCGACTATGGCTACACCTTC.

J is TRBJ2-3 and V is TRBV7-2, with a tentative D call TRBD2 (6 bases). The CDR3 contains 13 residues. Per germline, CDR1 SGHTA and CDR2 FQGNSA. The ends were cut back, 3 bases at V and 14 bases at J, with 18 bases in the middle. CDR3 amino acids: CASSFEVSGRRYF. CDR3 nucleotides: TGTGCCAGCAGCTTCGAAGTTAGCGGACGTAGGTATTTT.

This clonotype showed up many times. This sequence joins TRBV6-5 and TRBJ1-1; 9 bases map to TRBD1. Trimming cost V 4 bases and J 2 bases; bases outside gene matches: 2. The germline V gene encodes CDR1 MNHEY and CDR2 SVGAGI. The CDR3 runs to 14 residues. The CDR3: CASSWTGVNTEAFF. As DNA, the CDR3 is TGTGCCAGCAGTTGGACAGGGGTAAACACTGAAGCTTTCTTT.

The chain joins TRBV20-1 to TRBJ2-7; TRBD2 matches 8 bases. CDR1 is DFQATT and CDR2 is SNEGSKA in the germline V gene (reference sequence). The CDR3 runs 12 residues. V lost 5 bases to trimming and J lost 4 bases; unmatched junction nucleotides: 4. The CDR3: CSAQAGAYEQYF. CDR3 nucleotide sequence: TGCAGTGCTCAAGCGGGAGCGTACGAGCAGTACTTC.

This clonotype occurred a few times. J is TRBJ2-1 and V is TRBV7-2, with TRBD1 identical over 9 bases. Looked up from germline, CDR1 is SGHTA and CDR2 is FQGNSA. V lost 4 bases to trimming and J lost 9 bases; unmatched junction nucleotides: 4. CDR3 size: 13 residues. CDR3 sequence (DNA): TGTGCCAGCAGCTACGACAGGGGGGCTGAGCAGTTCTTC. This codes for CASSYDRGAEQFF.

The sample holds a few counts of this clonotype. The V and J genes are TRBV18 and TRBJ2-7; D is undetermined. The CDR3 length is 19 residues. Germline loops: CDR1 KGHSH, CDR2 LQKENI. The ends were cut back, 3 bases at V and 0 bases at J, with 24 bases in the middle. This CDR3 is CASSPLPPTGRSSSYEQYV. DNA for the CDR3: TGTGCCAGCTCACCGCTGCCCCCGACCGGGCGCTCGAGCTCCTACGAGCAGTACGTC.

This clonotype was counted only a few times. CDR3 bases: TGCAGTGCTGGTTTCAGCGGGAGGGCCCAGAACGTCTACAATGAGCAGTTCTTC. Protein sequence: CSAGFSGRAQNVYNEQFF. V is TRBV20-1 and J is TRBJ2-1; TRBD2 aligns across 10 bases. The CDR3 contains 18 residues. Looked up from germline, CDR1 is DFQATT and CDR2 is SNEGSKA (reference sequence). Trimming at V came to 5 bases and at J to 3 bases, leaving 16 bases not matched to a gene.

This chain links TRBV4-1 with TRBJ1-2; D might be TRBD1 (5 bases). V gave up 0 bases and J gave up 4 bases, with 9 bases separating them. The CDR3 contains 14 residues. CDR1 is MGHRA, CDR2 YSYEKL, per germline. For the CDR3, the DNA is TGCGCCAGCAGCCAAGATGGCAGGGCCTATGGCTACACCTTC. This codes for CASSQDGRAYGYTF.

This clonotype came up many times. This chain uses TRBV5-1 with TRBJ1-4; weak D call: TRBD1 (6 bases). Trimming pared 0 bases from V and 6 bases from J, leaving 9 bases between. The CDR3 covers 14 residues. In germline, CDR1 is SGHRS, CDR2 YFSETQ. The CDR3 DNA is TGCGCCAGCAGCTTGGGAGGGGGGGATGAAAAACTGTTTTTT. It specifies CASSLGGGDEKLFF.

There are many counts of this clonotype. The gene calls are TRBV4-2 and TRBJ2-1, with 8 bases aligning to TRBD2. This CDR3 region has 16 residues. Per the germline V gene, CDR1 is LGHNA and CDR2 is YNFKEQ. Unmatched junction bases numbered 4, after V lost 0 bases and J lost 3 bases. The CDR3 sequence: CASSQDVSGGYNEQFF. The DNA of the CDR3 is TGTGCCAGCAGCCAAGATGTGAGCGGGGGCTACAATGAGCAGTTCTTC.

The rearrangement joins TRBV7-2 to TRBJ2-2; 10 bases agree with TRBD2. The V and J ends lost 5 bases and 6 bases, in that order; junction bases with no gene match: 9. Looked up from germline, CDR1 is SGHTA and CDR2 is FQGNSA. The CDR3 is 16 amino acids. CDR3 loop: CASSREASGGSGELFF. The CDR3 DNA follows: TGTGCCAGCAGCCGAGAGGCTAGCGGGGGTTCCGGGGAGCTGTTTTTT.

V and J are TRBV7-9 and TRBJ2-3, with a tentative D call TRBD2 (7 bases). Trimming cost V 5 bases and J 8 bases, with 20 bases left between them. The germline V gene encodes CDR1 SEHNR and CDR2 FQNEAQ (reference sequence). The CDR3 is made up of 15 amino acids. CDR3 sequence: CASSPAGTPHLTQYF. CDR3 coding DNA: TGTGCCAGCAGCCCAGCGGGGACACCGCACCTTACGCAGTATTTT.

DNA for the CDR3: TGTGCCAGCAGCTTAGGTAGCGGGGTGAGCACAGATACGCAGTATTTT. Protein sequence: CASSLGSGVSTDTQYF. This chain uses TRBV7-8 with TRBJ2-3; 8 positions match TRBD2. CDR1 SGHVS and CDR2 FQNEAQ come from the germline V gene. The CDR3 sequence is 16 residues long. The V segment lost 1 base and the J segment 0 bases; nucleotides outside the gene matches: 3.

The gene calls are TRBV4-1 and TRBJ2-7; 10 bases line up with TRBD2. V lost 0 bases, J lost 4 bases, and 6 bases stayed unmatched. The length of the CDR3 is 16 residues. Germline V gene lookup returns CDR1 MGHRA and CDR2 YSYEKL. The CDR3 DNA sequence: TGCGCCAGCAGCCAAGATAGTGGGACTAGCGCTTACGAGCAGTACGTC. Its translation is CASSQDSGTSAYEQYV.

This clonotype was picked up many times. The chain carries TRBV20-1 and TRBJ2-7; possibly TRBD1 for D (5 bases). The CDR3 is 14 residues long. Trimming shortened V by 0 bases and J by 7 bases, and 16 bases separated the two germline ends. From germline, CDR1 is DFQATT and CDR2 SNEGSKA (reference sequence). CDR3: CSARDDSQSEEQYF. The CDR3 nucleotides are TGCAGTGCTAGAGATGACAGTCAATCGGAGGAGCAGTACTTC.

This clonotype has at least ten counts. The chain employs TRBV28 and TRBJ2-1; 7 positions match TRBD2. CDR1 is MDHEN, CDR2 SYDVKM, per germline. Trimming cost V 7 bases and J 2 bases; bases outside gene matches: 5. This CDR3 comprises 14 residues. CDR3 loop: CASMSSGTYNEQFF. As DNA, the CDR3 is TGTGCCAGCATGTCTAGCGGTACCTACAATGAGCAGTTCTTC. The variable domain in full, with the rest retrieved from reference TRBV28 and TRBJ2-1, is DVKVTQSSRYLVKRTGEKVFLECVQDMDHENMFWYRQDPGLGLRLIYFSYDVKMKEKGDIPEGYSVSREKKERFSLILESASTNQTSMYLCASMSSGTYNEQFFGPGTRLTVL.

The table lists this clonotype with a few counts. The rearrangement links TRBV3-1 to TRBJ2-5, with a tentative D call TRBD2 (6 bases). The V and J ends lost 1 base and 5 bases respectively, with 26 bases between them. CDR3 size: 19 residues. Germline CDR1 is LGHDT and CDR2 is YNNKEL (reference sequence). CDR3 residues: CASSQVRPFERAPDETQYF. The CDR3 nucleotides read TGTGCCAGCAGCCAAGTCCGACCATTTGAGCGGGCGCCGGATGAGACCCAGTACTTC.

As for this clonotype: A read error may be the cause here, since a much bigger clone is one base away. V is TRBV7-8 and J is TRBJ2-2, with D hard to call. The CDR3 loop spans 15 amino acids. Germline CDR1 SGHVS, CDR2 FQNEAQ. CDR3 DNA sequence: TGTGGCAGCAGCTTTATGGGCCATGGGACCGGGGAGCTGTTTTTT. This encodes CGSSFMGHGTGELFF.

There are many counts of this clonotype. The J gene is TRBJ2-1, the V gene TRBV7-2; possible D gene TRBD2, 5 bases. Germline V gene data show CDR1 as SGHTA and CDR2 as FQGNSA. Trimming pared 1 base from V and 8 bases from J, leaving 12 bases between. This CDR3 has 14 residues. CDR3 in amino acids: CASSLGSRRYEQFF. The CDR3 nucleotides read TGTGCCAGCAGCTTAGGATCCAGGAGGTATGAGCAGTTCTTC. Full variable domain (outside the CDR3, taken from reference TRBV7-2 and TRBJ2-1): GAGVSQSPSNKVTEKGKDVELRCDPISGHTALYWYRQSLGQGLEFLIYFQGNSAPDKSGLPSDRFSAERTGGSVSTLTIQRTQQEDSAVYLCASSLGSRRYEQFFGPGTRLTVL.